Following are 22 T cell receptor beta chains from one sample sequenced in a study of T cells in Graves' hyperthyroidism and ophthalmopathy. Amplified TCR beta CDR3 regions derived from RNA transcripts. The HTBI primer set served for first-round RT-PCR of the TCR CDR3. TCRdb used MiXCR to reprocess the multiplex PCR reads, holding one entry per CDR3 protein. Here the sample spans some 440,000 distinct CDR3 sequences, 15% to 19% being singletons. Source material: blood. The receptors here all came from a woman younger than 35 with Graves' hyperthyroidism.

The CDR3 nucleotides are TGTGCCAGCAGCTCGACCGGACAGGGAGGGGTCGGGGAGCTGTTTTTT. This translates into CASSSTGQGGVGELFF. V usage is TRBV7-3 and J usage is TRBJ2-2; possible D gene TRBD1, 8 bases. The V end was cut by 4 bases, the J end by 7 bases, with 19 bases between. The V gene's germline CDR1 is SGHTA and CDR2 FQGTGA. There are 16 residues in the CDR3.

The rearrangement links TRBV28 to TRBJ2-3; 9 bases agree with TRBD2. The trim removed 8 bases at V and 1 base at J, leaving 4 bases unmatched. Germline V gene data show CDR1 as MDHEN and CDR2 as SYDVKM. This CDR3 has 14 residues. CDR3 residues: CASGRLAGTDTQYF. The CDR3, as DNA: TGTGCCAGCGGCCGACTAGCGGGCACAGATACGCAGTATTTT.

This clonotype was found a few times. The V call is TRBV2, the J call TRBJ1-1, with 7 bases fitting TRBD1. This CDR3 region has 17 residues. J lost 2 bases, V lost 6 bases, and 15 bases had no gene match. Germline loops: CDR1 SNHLY, CDR2 FYNNEI. The CDR3 spells CASRKDRQGSGNTEAFF. DNA for the CDR3: TGTGCCAGCAGGAAGGATAGACAGGGAAGCGGCAACACTGAAGCTTTCTTT.

This chain connects TRBV14 to TRBJ1-4; 7 positions match TRBD1. This CDR3 is 18 amino acids long. Germline CDR1 is SGHDN and CDR2 is FVKESK. V shed 4 bases and J 0 bases; nucleotides not matched to a gene: 11. The CDR3 region has the DNA TGTGCCAGCAGCCGATCCCGACAGGGACTATCAACTAATGAAAAACTGTTTTTT. It encodes CASSRSRQGLSTNEKLFF.

This clonotype has ten or more counts. The J gene is TRBJ2-7, the V gene TRBV12-3 or TRBV12-4; possibly TRBD2 for D (8 bases). The CDR3 runs to 14 residues. V shed 6 bases and J shed 3 bases, with 15 bases lying between them. CDR3 protein: CASSGGAGGYEQYF. The CDR3 coding sequence is TGTGCCAGCAGCGGGGGGGCAGGGGGCTACGAGCAGTACTTC.

This clonotype was recorded at least ten times. The chain joins TRBV3-1 to TRBJ1-2; unclear D gene. V was shortened by 3 bases and J by 0 bases, with 11 bases between the two germline ends. Looked up from germline, CDR1 is LGHDT and CDR2 is YNNKEL (reference sequence). The CDR3 covers 15 residues. The CDR3, as DNA: TGTGCCAGCAGCCAGCTCACGGTGCCTAACTATGGCTACACCTTC. This translates into CASSQLTVPNYGYTF.

The chain couples TRBV20-1 to TRBJ2-3; D is ambiguous. Germline V gene lookup returns CDR1 DFQATT and CDR2 SNEGSKA (reference sequence). The V end was cut by 0 bases, the J end by 3 bases, with 13 bases between. This CDR3 comprises 15 residues. The CDR3 DNA reads as TGCAGTGCTAGAGATCTGGCTAGTTATACAGATACGCAGTATTTT. Its translation is CSARDLASYTDTQYF.

In this sample, this clonotype turned up a few times. The genes are TRBV19 and TRBJ2-1; possible D gene TRBD2, 6 bases. V lost 7 bases and J 4 bases, leaving 20 bases between the germline ends. This CDR3 is built from 16 residues. CDR1 and CDR2 (germline): LNHDA, SQIVND (reference sequence). As DNA, the CDR3 is TGTGCCAGTACCTCAGGAGGGCGCGAGTGGTACAATGAGCAGTTCTTC. It codes for CASTSGGREWYNEQFF.

This clonotype was counted ten times or more. This sequence joins TRBV7-9 and TRBJ2-1, with TRBD2 as a possible D gene (6 bases). Germline CDR1 reads SEHNR; CDR2 reads FQNEAQ (reference sequence). This CDR3 region has 14 residues. V was cut by 5 bases and J by 9 bases, with 17 bases left in between. CDR3 region: CASSQEQTSLEQFF. The CDR3 bases are TGTGCCAGCAGCCAAGAACAGACTAGTCTTGAGCAGTTCTTC.

The chain joins TRBV7-9 to TRBJ1-1; TRBD1 might be the D (6 bases). V was cut by 5 bases and J by 9 bases, with 22 bases left in between. CDR1 and CDR2 from the germline V gene are SEHNR and FQNEAQ (reference sequence). CDR3 length: 15 residues. CDR3 residues: CASSLSRTGGVKAFF. CDR3 coding DNA: TGTGCCAGCAGCCTATCCCGGACCGGGGGCGTTAAAGCTTTCTTT.

This rearrangement joins TRBV2 to TRBJ2-5, with 11 bases aligning to TRBD1. The CDR3 covers 16 residues. Trimming at V came to 3 bases and at J to 3 bases, leaving 6 bases not matched to a gene. Germline V CDR1 and CDR2: SNHLY, FYNNEI. In nucleotides, the CDR3 is TGTGCCAGCAGTGAGGACAGGGGGCGCAGGGAAGAGACCCAGTACTTC. This codes for CASSEDRGRREETQYF.

This clonotype was found many times. J is TRBJ1-1 and V is TRBV6-2 or TRBV6-3, with 7 bases that match TRBD1. Germline V CDR1 and CDR2: MNHEY, SVGEGT. The CDR3 has 14 amino acids. The ends lost 0 bases at V and 5 bases at J; junction bases unmatched: 3. As DNA, the CDR3 is TGTGCCAGCAGTTACTCTGACAGGGTGACTGAAGCTTTCTTT. This encodes CASSYSDRVTEAFF.

The table lists this clonotype with many counts. This CDR3 is CASRLLAGAAYEQYF. In DNA, the CDR3 is TGCGCCAGCAGACTTCTAGCGGGAGCCGCCTACGAGCAGTACTTC. The chain links TRBV5-1 to TRBJ2-7, with 10 positions matching TRBD2. Germline CDR1 is SGHRS and CDR2 is YFSETQ. The CDR3 extends over 15 amino acids. The V gene end was trimmed by 5 bases and the J gene end by 2 bases; junction bases not matched to a gene: 7. The variable domain in full, completed from reference TRBV5-1 and TRBJ2-7, reads KAGVTQTPRYLIKTRGQQVTLSCSPISGHRSVSWYQQTPGQGLQFLFEYFSETQRNKGNFPGRFSGRQFSNSRSEMNVSTLELGDSALYLCASRLLAGAAYEQYFGPGTRLTVT.

This clonotype occurred many times. The J gene is TRBJ2-7, the V gene TRBV12-3 or TRBV12-4; the match to TRBD1 covers 8 bases. CDR3 size: 15 residues. Germline trimming cut 0 bases from V and 6 bases from J; bases unmatched to any gene: 7. The CDR3, as DNA: TGTGCCAGCAGTTTAGCCGGGACAGGTTCGTTCGAGCAGTACTTC. Protein: CASSLAGTGSFEQYF.

This clonotype occurred many times. This chain links TRBV20-1 with TRBJ1-4; tentative D call: TRBD1 (5 bases). CDR1 DFQATT and CDR2 SNEGSKA come from the germline V gene (reference sequence). Deletions cut 3 bases from V and 7 bases from J, with 12 bases between. CDR3 length: 13 residues. This chain's CDR3 is CSASGQGGEKLFF. CDR3 in DNA: TGCAGTGCTAGTGGGCAGGGCGGTGAAAAACTGTTTTTT.

There are many counts of this clonotype. The rearrangement joins TRBV3-1 to TRBJ2-5, with TRBD1 matching over 9 bases. Trimming at V came to 2 bases and at J to 2 bases, leaving 3 bases not matched to a gene. The CDR3 has 15 residues. CDR1 is LGHDT and CDR2 is YNNKEL in the germline V gene (reference sequence). The DNA for the CDR3 is TGTGCCAGCAGCCAACGACAGGGGGGACAAGAGACCCAGTACTTC. Translation: CASSQRQGGQETQYF.

There are a few counts of this clonotype. V usage is TRBV5-5 and J usage is TRBJ2-7; 15 bases match TRBD2. Germline-derived CDR1 and CDR2 are SGHKS and YYEKEE (reference sequence). The CDR3 covers 16 residues. Germline trimming cut 1 base from V and 2 bases from J; bases unmatched to any gene: 1. CDR3 nucleotides: TGTGCCAGCAGCTTGAGGACTAGCGGGGGGGCCTACGAGCAGTACTTC. Protein: CASSLRTSGGAYEQYF. Full variable domain (rest looked up from reference TRBV5-5 and TRBJ2-7): DAGVTQSPTHLIKTRGQQVTLRCSPISGHKSVSWYQQVLGQGPQFIFQYYEKEERGRGNFPDRFSARQFPNYSSELNVNALLLGDSALYLCASSLRTSGGAYEQYFGPGTRLTVT.

This clonotype has ten or more counts. V and J are TRBV6-2 or TRBV6-3 and TRBJ2-1, with D perhaps TRBD2 (5 bases). Trimming pared 5 bases from V and 0 bases from J, leaving 11 bases between. CDR3 length equals 15 residues. Germline V lookup: CDR1 MNHEY, CDR2 SVGEGT. The CDR3 sequence: CASSRAESSYNEQFF. The CDR3 DNA sequence: TGTGCCAGCAGTCGAGCGGAGAGCTCCTACAATGAGCAGTTCTTC.

This clonotype was found many times. The genes are TRBV3-1 and TRBJ2-5; TRBD1 agrees at 7 bases. The junction had 15 bases not matched to a gene; V was cut back by 4 bases and J by 10 bases. The CDR3 is 15 amino acids. Germline assignment: CDR1 LGHDT and CDR2 YNNKEL (reference sequence). The CDR3 region is CASSLDMRTGLDQYF. CDR3 DNA: TGTGCCAGCAGCCTTGACATGCGGACAGGTCTGGACCAGTACTTC.

The chain uses TRBV20-1 and TRBJ1-1; D is ambiguous. The CDR3 has 13 amino acids. V lost 4 bases and J 7 bases, leaving 16 bases between the germline ends. CDR1 and CDR2 (germline): DFQATT, SNEGSKA (reference sequence). CDR3 protein: CSAKHSRRGEAFF. The CDR3 region has the DNA TGCAGTGCTAAACACAGCCGTAGAGGTGAAGCTTTCTTT.

This clonotype was counted at least ten times. The V and J genes are TRBV20-1 and TRBJ2-7; tentatively, D is TRBD2 (6 bases). Germline assignment: CDR1 DFQATT and CDR2 SNEGSKA (reference sequence). The V and J ends lost 6 bases and 0 bases respectively, with 15 bases between them. There are 14 residues in the CDR3. The CDR3 is CSAYTGLSSYEQYF. The DNA of the CDR3 is TGCAGTGCCTACACGGGACTTAGCTCCTACGAGCAGTACTTC.

The chain combines TRBV6-5 with TRBJ1-6, with D unresolved. The CDR3 is made up of 16 amino acids. CDR1 is MNHEY and CDR2 is SVGAGI in the germline V gene. Trimming stripped 0 bases from V and 6 bases from J, with 12 bases between. CDR3: CASSYSLDPGNSPLHF. The CDR3 nucleotides read TGTGCCAGCAGTTACTCTTTAGATCCCGGTAATTCACCCCTCCACTTT.